The 21 T cell receptor beta chains in this list originate from one sample, sequenced in a study of CD8+ T cells in alopecia areata. Treatment: oral pan-JAK inhibitor, 5-10 mg twice daily. After isolation, RNA underwent reverse transcription to generate cDNA as the sequencing template. Repertoires were generated with immunoSEQ multiplex PCR, while TCRdb's copy carries only in-frame clones and drops some. Of some 80,000 clones in the sample, approximately 70% were seen once. Material: CD8+ T cells sorted from blood, obtained at week 24, from a patient treated with tofacitinib. These receptors were collected from a human donor with alopecia areata.

The V call is TRBV14, the J call TRBJ2-5; no clear D gene. V was shortened by 1 base and J by 2 bases, with 11 bases between the two germline ends. The CDR3 covers 15 residues. Germline V lookup: CDR1 SGHDN, CDR2 FVKESK. For the CDR3, the DNA is TGTGCCAGCAGCCAAGGGTGGGCAGTTCAAGAGACCCAGTACTTC. It is translated as CASSQGWAVQETQYF. Looking up the rest from reference TRBV14 and TRBJ2-5 gives the full variable domain: EAGVTQFPSHSVIEKGQTVTLRCDPISGHDNLYWYRRVMGKEIKFLLHFVKESKQDESGMPNNRFLAERTGGTYSTLKVQPAELEDSGVYFCASSQGWAVQETQYFGPGTRLLVL.

The chain links TRBV5-1 to TRBJ1-2; D is unresolved. V was trimmed by 2 bases and J by 0 bases, leaving 17 bases between them. This CDR3 region has 17 residues. Germline CDR1 SGHRS, CDR2 YFSETQ. The CDR3 bases are TGCGCCAGCAGCTTTTGGCAACTCAGCTCCTCTAACTATGGCTACACCTTC. Translation: CASSFWQLSSSNYGYTF. The whole variable domain, filled in from reference TRBV5-1 and TRBJ1-2, reads KAGVTQTPRYLIKTRGQQVTLSCSPISGHRSVSWYQQTPGQGLQFLFEYFSETQRNKGNFPGRFSGRQFSNSRSEMNVSTLELGDSALYLCASSFWQLSSSNYGYTFGSGTRLTVV.

This chain connects TRBV18 to TRBJ2-5; 9 bases are shared with TRBD1. Germline values: CDR1 KGHSH, CDR2 LQKENI. The CDR3 loop spans 15 amino acids. Trimming cost V 3 bases and J 5 bases; bases outside gene matches: 7. The CDR3 region is CASSPRDRESETQYF. Here the CDR3 DNA reads TGTGCCAGCTCACCGCGGGACAGGGAATCGGAGACCCAGTACTTC.

This clone occurred a few times. The chain is built from TRBV5-1 and TRBJ1-2, with 8 bases lining up with TRBD1. This CDR3 is 15 amino acids long. CDR1 and CDR2 (germline): SGHRS, YFSETQ. J was trimmed by 5 bases and V by 5 bases; bases with no gene match: 11. DNA of the CDR3: TGCGCCAGCAGGCTTCCGGGACAGGCCCCTTATGGCTACACCTTC. As protein: CASRLPGQAPYGYTF.

The genes are TRBV2 and TRBJ1-1; the D gene is possibly TRBD1 (6 bases). V lost 6 bases, J lost 1 base, and 9 bases lay in between. The germline V gene has CDR1 SNHLY and CDR2 FYNNEI. The CDR3 extends over 13 amino acids. CDR3 in amino acids: CASRDRGNTEAFF. CDR3 sequence (DNA): TGTGCCAGCAGGGACAGAGGGAACACTGAAGCTTTCTTT. The full variable domain, its missing parts supplied by reference TRBV2 and TRBJ1-1, is EPEVTQTPSHQVTQMGQEVILRCVPISNHLYFYWYRQILGQKVEFLVSFYNNEISEKSEIFDDQFSVERPDGSNFTLKIRSTKLEDSAMYFCASRDRGNTEAFFGQGTRLTVV.

This clone has only one observation. The rearrangement uses TRBV5-6 and TRBJ2-5; D is perhaps TRBD2 (6 bases). In germline, CDR1 is SGHDT, CDR2 YYEEEE. The CDR3 length is 15 residues. Trimming took off 0 bases at V and 5 bases at J, with 14 bases between the two ends. CDR3 sequence reads: CASSLVAGGRETQYF. The CDR3 DNA follows: TGTGCCAGCAGCTTGGTAGCCGGGGGTCGGGAGACCCAGTACTTC.

CDR3 nucleotides: TGCGCCAGCAGCCCCAGGACTAGCGGTTTCTCCTACGAGCAGTACTTC. Its protein product is CASSPRTSGFSYEQYF. This chain links TRBV4-1 with TRBJ2-7; the match to TRBD2 covers 10 bases. Germline V lookup: CDR1 MGHRA, CDR2 YSYEKL. This CDR3 is built from 16 residues. The V segment lost 4 bases and the J segment 0 bases; nucleotides outside the gene matches: 6.

This clone was observed a few times. The chain employs TRBV9 and TRBJ2-7; possible D gene TRBD1, 6 bases. Germline loops: CDR1 SGDLS, CDR2 YYNGEE. This CDR3 contains 14 residues. Trimming removed 3 bases from V and 1 base from J, with 11 bases in between. The CDR3, as DNA: TGTGCCAGCAGCGCGTCGACAGGTTCCTACGAGCAGTACTTC. It encodes CASSASTGSYEQYF. Supplemented by reference TRBV9 and TRBJ2-7, the full variable domain reads DSGVTQTPKHLITATGQRVTLRCSPRSGDLSVYWYQQSLDQGLQFLIQYYNGEERAKGNILERFSAQQFPDLHSELNLSSLELGDSALYFCASSASTGSYEQYFGPGTRLTVT.

The chain couples TRBV7-9 to TRBJ2-7; 14 nucleotides agree with TRBD2. V lost 5 bases to trimming and J lost 2 bases; unmatched junction nucleotides: 11. Germline CDR1 reads SEHNR; CDR2 reads FQNEAQ (reference sequence). CDR3 length: 18 amino acids. The CDR3 DNA sequence: TGTGCCAGCAGCGTAACGGGACTAGCGGGAGTAAAGGCCTACGAGCAGTACTTC. Translating it yields CASSVTGLAGVKAYEQYF.

Notes on this clone: The sample contains more than one DNA sequence encoding this CDR3. The chain is built from TRBV5-1 and TRBJ2-1; 7 bases fit TRBD1. J was trimmed by 8 bases and V by 3 bases; bases with no gene match: 2. The CDR3 runs to 12 residues. Germline values: CDR1 SGHRS, CDR2 YFSETQ. CDR3 sequence: CASSWTGDEQFF. The CDR3 region has the DNA TGCGCCAGCAGCTGGACAGGAGATGAGCAGTTCTTC.

V usage is TRBV7-6 and J usage is TRBJ2-2, with D uncertain. Germline V gives CDR1 SGHVS, CDR2 FNYEAQ. The V and J ends lost 8 bases and 4 bases respectively, with 14 bases between them. The CDR3 runs 14 residues. CDR3 sequence reads: CASGVSPSTGELFF. CDR3 coding DNA: TGTGCCAGCGGAGTTAGCCCCTCCACCGGGGAGCTGTTTTTT.

As for this clone: An end of the junction does not agree with germline; a read error may underlie this. The rearrangement uses TRBV4-1 and TRBJ2-1, with TRBD2 matching over 11 bases. This CDR3 spans 17 amino acids. Germline lookup yields CDR1 MGHRA and CDR2 YSYEKL. The CDR3 region is CASSQEGIAGGNNEQFF. Written as DNA, the CDR3 is TGCGCCAGCAGTCAAGAAGGGATAGCGGGAGGGAACAATGAGCAGTTCTTC.

V is TRBV5-1 and J is TRBJ2-3; D not certain. CDR1 SGHRS and CDR2 YFSETQ come from the germline V gene. V lost 0 bases and J lost 2, with 13 bases in between. This CDR3 contains 16 residues. In DNA form, the CDR3 reads TGCGCCAGCAGCTTGGTTAGCACGCCCCTCACAGATACGCAGTATTTT. As protein: CASSLVSTPLTDTQYF.

V usage is TRBV2 and J usage is TRBJ1-2; the D is unclear. The CDR3 is 13 amino acids. With 2 bases removed from V and 2 bases from J, the gap between germline ends came to 6 bases. Germline-derived CDR1 and CDR2 are SNHLY and FYNNEI. The CDR3 coding sequence is TGTGCCAGCAGTGAAAACGGAAACTATGGCTACACCTTC. Translation gives CASSENGNYGYTF.

The genes are TRBV6-5 and TRBJ1-2, with D possibly being TRBD1 (6 bases). The CDR3 consists of 15 residues. V was pared by 2 bases and J by 6 bases, with 16 bases between. In germline, CDR1 is MNHEY, CDR2 SVGAGI. CDR3 amino acids: CASSYLKSGGDGYTF. DNA for the CDR3: TGTGCCAGCAGTTACCTTAAATCCGGGGGCGATGGCTACACCTTC.

The V gene is TRBV5-1, the J gene TRBJ2-3, with D unresolved. CDR1 is SGHRS and CDR2 is YFSETQ in the germline V gene. There are 11 residues in the CDR3. V lost 1 base and J 3 bases, leaving 0 bases between the germline ends. CDR3: CASSLTDTQYF. The CDR3 region has the DNA TGCGCCAGCAGCTTGACAGATACGCAGTATTTT.

This chain uses TRBV5-6 with TRBJ2-7; D unresolved. Germline CDR1 reads SGHDT; CDR2 reads YYEEEE. CDR3 length: 13 amino acids. Trimming stripped 0 bases from V and 6 bases from J, with 10 bases between. The CDR3 region is CASSLVTWGEQYF. The CDR3 DNA reads TGTGCCAGCAGCTTGGTTACGTGGGGCGAGCAGTACTTC.

The rearrangement uses TRBV30 and TRBJ1-5; weak D call: TRBD1 (6 bases). V was clipped by 3 bases and J by 0 bases, with 12 bases between them. Per germline, CDR1 GTSNPN and CDR2 SVGIG (reference sequence). The CDR3 is 15 residues long. CDR3 nucleotide sequence: TGTGCCTGGAGCGGGGGGCAGCGTAGCAATCAGCCCCAGCATTTT. Its translation: CAWSGGQRSNQPQHF.

V usage is TRBV4-1 and J usage is TRBJ2-5, with a possible D match to TRBD1 (5 bases). The CDR3 has 16 residues. The V gene's germline CDR1 is MGHRA and CDR2 YSYEKL. Trimming removed 2 bases at V and 2 bases at J, with 15 bases between. The CDR3 reads CASSQNIGERQETQYF. The CDR3 DNA reads as TGCGCCAGCAGCCAAAATATAGGGGAAAGGCAAGAGACCCAGTACTTC.

The V call is TRBV5-1, the J call TRBJ2-7; no clear D gene. The CDR3 length is 14 residues. Trimming pared 0 bases from V and 3 bases from J, leaving 10 bases between. Germline CDR1 and CDR2: SGHRS and YFSETQ. The CDR3 DNA reads as TGCGCCAGCAGCTTGGCGTACGGCAACTACGAGCAGTACTTC. It encodes CASSLAYGNYEQYF.

V gene TRBV5-4 combines with J gene TRBJ2-7; 10 positions agree with TRBD1. The CDR3 loop spans 15 amino acids. V gave up 3 bases and J gave up 3 bases; unmatched junction bases: 6. The V gene's germline CDR1 is SGHNT and CDR2 YYREEE (reference sequence). The CDR3, as DNA: TGTGCCAGCAGCTCTCCGGGACAGGGGATCTACGAGCAGTACTTC. Translation: CASSSPGQGIYEQYF.